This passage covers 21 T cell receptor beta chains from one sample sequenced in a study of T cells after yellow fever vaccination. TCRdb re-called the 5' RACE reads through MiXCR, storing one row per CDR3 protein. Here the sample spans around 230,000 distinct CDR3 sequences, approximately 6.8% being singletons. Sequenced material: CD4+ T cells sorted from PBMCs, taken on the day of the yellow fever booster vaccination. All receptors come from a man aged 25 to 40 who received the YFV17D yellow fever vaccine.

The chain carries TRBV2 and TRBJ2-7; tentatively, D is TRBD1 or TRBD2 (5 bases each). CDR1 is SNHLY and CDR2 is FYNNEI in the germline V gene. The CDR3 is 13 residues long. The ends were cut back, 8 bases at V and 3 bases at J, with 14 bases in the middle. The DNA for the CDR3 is TGTGCCAGCGCCAACCTTGGGGGCTACGAGCAGTACTTC. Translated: CASANLGGYEQYF.

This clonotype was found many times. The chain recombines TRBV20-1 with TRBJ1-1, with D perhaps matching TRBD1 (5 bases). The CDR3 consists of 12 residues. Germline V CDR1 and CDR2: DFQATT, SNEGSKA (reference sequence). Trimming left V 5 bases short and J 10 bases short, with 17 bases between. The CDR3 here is CSAAYLGGRAFF. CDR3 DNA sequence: TGCAGTGCTGCTTACCTCGGGGGACGAGCTTTCTTT.

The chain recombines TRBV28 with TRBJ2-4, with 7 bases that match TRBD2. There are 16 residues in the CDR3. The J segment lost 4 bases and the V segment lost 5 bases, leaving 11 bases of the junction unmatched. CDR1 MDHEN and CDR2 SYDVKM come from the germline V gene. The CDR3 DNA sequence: TGTGCCAGCAGTCCCGCCTTAACGCGGGGGAAAAACATTCAGTACTTC. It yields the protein CASSPALTRGKNIQYF.

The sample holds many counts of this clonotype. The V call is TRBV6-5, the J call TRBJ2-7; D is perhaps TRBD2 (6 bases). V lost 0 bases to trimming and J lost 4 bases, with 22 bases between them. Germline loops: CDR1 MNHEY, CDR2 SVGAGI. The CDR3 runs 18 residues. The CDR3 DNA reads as TGTGCCAGCAGTTACTCCGCCCCAGCTAGCGCGCGATTTTACGAGCAGTACTTC. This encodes CASSYSAPASARFYEQYF.

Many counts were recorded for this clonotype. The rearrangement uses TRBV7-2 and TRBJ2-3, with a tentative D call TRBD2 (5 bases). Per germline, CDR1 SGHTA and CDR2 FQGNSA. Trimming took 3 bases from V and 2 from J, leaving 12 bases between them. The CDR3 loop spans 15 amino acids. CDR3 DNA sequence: TGTGCCAGCAGCTTGACCGCGACTAACACAGATACGCAGTATTTT. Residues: CASSLTATNTDTQYF. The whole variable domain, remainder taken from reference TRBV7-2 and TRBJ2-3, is GAGVSQSPSNKVTEKGKDVELRCDPISGHTALYWYRQSLGQGLEFLIYFQGNSAPDKSGLPSDRFSAERTGGSVSTLTIQRTQQEDSAVYLCASSLTATNTDTQYFGPGTRLTVL.

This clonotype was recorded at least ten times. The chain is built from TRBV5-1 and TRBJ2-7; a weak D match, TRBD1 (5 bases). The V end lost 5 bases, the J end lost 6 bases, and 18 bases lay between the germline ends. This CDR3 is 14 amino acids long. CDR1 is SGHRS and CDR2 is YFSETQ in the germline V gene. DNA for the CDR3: TGCGCCAGCAGAGTGCAGGGCGCTCCGGGCGAGCAGTACTTC. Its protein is CASRVQGAPGEQYF.

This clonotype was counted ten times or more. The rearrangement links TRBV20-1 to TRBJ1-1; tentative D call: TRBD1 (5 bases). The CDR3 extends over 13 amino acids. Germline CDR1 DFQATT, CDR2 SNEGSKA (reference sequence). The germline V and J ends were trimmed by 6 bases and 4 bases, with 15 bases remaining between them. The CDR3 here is CSADTGPGTEAFF. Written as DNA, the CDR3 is TGCAGTGCAGATACAGGTCCGGGCACTGAAGCTTTCTTT.

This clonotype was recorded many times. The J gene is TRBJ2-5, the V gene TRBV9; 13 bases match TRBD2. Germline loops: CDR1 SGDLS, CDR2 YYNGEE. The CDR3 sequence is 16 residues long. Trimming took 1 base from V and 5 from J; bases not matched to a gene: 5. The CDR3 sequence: CASSVTGLAGAETQYF. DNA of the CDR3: TGTGCCAGCAGCGTAACCGGACTAGCGGGAGCGGAGACCCAGTACTTC. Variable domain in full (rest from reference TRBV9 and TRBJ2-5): DSGVTQTPKHLITATGQRVTLRCSPRSGDLSVYWYQQSLDQGLQFLIQYYNGEERAKGNILERFSAQQFPDLHSELNLSSLELGDSALYFCASSVTGLAGAETQYFGPGTRLLVL.

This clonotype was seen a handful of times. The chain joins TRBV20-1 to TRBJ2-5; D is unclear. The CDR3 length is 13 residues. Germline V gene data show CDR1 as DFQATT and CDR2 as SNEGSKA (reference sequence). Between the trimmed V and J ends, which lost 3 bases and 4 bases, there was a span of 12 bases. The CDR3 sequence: CSASVGSAETQYF. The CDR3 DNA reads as TGCAGTGCTAGCGTCGGGTCTGCAGAGACCCAGTACTTC.

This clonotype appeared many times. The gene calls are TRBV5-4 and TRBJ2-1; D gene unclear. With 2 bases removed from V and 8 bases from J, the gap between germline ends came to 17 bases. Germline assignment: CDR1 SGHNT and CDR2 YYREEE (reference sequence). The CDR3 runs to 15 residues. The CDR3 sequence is CASSLPEANQDEQFF. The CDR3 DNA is TGTGCCAGCAGCTTACCCGAGGCCAACCAGGATGAGCAGTTCTTC.

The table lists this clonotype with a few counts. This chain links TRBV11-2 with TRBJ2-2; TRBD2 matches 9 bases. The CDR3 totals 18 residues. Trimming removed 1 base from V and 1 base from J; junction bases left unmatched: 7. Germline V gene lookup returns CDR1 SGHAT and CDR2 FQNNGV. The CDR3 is CASSLVRAGGVNTGELFF. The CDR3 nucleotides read TGTGCCAGCAGCTTAGTTCGAGCGGGAGGAGTGAACACCGGGGAGCTGTTTTTT. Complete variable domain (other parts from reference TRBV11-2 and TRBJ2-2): EAGVAQSPRYKIIEKRQSVAFWCNPISGHATLYWYQQILGQGPKLLIQFQNNGVVDDSQLPKDRFSAERLKGVDSTLKIQPAKLEDSAVYLCASSLVRAGGVNTGELFFGEGSRLTVL.

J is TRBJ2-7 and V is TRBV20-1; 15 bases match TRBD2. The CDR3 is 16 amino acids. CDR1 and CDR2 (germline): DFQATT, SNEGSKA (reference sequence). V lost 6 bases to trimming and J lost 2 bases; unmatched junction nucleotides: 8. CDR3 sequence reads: CSASGLAGGWAYEQYF. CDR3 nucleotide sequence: TGCAGTGCCTCGGGACTAGCGGGAGGTTGGGCCTACGAGCAGTACTTC.

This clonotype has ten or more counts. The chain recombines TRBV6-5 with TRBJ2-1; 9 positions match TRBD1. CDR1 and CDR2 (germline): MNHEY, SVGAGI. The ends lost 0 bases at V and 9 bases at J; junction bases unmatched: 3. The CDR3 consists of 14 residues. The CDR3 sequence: CASSYSGQGTEQFF. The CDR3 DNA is TGTGCCAGCAGTTACTCGGGACAGGGTACTGAGCAGTTCTTC.

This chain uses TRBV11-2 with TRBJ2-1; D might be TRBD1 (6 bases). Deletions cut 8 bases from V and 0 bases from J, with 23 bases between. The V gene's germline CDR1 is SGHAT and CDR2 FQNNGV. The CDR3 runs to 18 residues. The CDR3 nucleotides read TGTGCCAGCCTGGGGAACAAACAGGGAGTAGGCTCCTACAATGAGCAGTTCTTC. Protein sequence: CASLGNKQGVGSYNEQFF. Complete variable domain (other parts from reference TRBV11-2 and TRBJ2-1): EAGVAQSPRYKIIEKRQSVAFWCNPISGHATLYWYQQILGQGPKLLIQFQNNGVVDDSQLPKDRFSAERLKGVDSTLKIQPAKLEDSAVYLCASLGNKQGVGSYNEQFFGPGTRLTVL.

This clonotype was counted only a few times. The CDR3 coding sequence is TGTGCCAGCAGTGGAGAGCGAACCCTCTGGGGGGCCAACGTCCTGACTTTC. It translates to CASSGERTLWGANVLTF. The rearrangement joins TRBV27 to TRBJ2-6; D is ambiguous. Germline V gene sequence: CDR1 MNHEY, CDR2 SMNVEV (reference sequence). The CDR3 runs 17 residues. V was cut by 5 bases and J by 4 bases, with 18 bases left in between. Full variable domain (outside the CDR3, taken from reference TRBV27 and TRBJ2-6): EAQVTQNPRYLITVTGKKLTVTCSQNMNHEYMSWYRQDPGLGLRQIYYSMNVEVTDKGDVPEGYKVSRKEKRNFPLILESPSPNQTSLYFCASSGERTLWGANVLTFGAGSRLTVL.

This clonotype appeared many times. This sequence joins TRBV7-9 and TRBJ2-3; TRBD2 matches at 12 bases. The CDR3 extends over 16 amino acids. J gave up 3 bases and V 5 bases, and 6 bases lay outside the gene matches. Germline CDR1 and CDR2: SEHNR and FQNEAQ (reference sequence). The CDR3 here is CASSTQTSGRTDTQYF. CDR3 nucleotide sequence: TGTGCCAGCAGCACCCAGACTAGCGGGAGAACAGATACGCAGTATTTT.

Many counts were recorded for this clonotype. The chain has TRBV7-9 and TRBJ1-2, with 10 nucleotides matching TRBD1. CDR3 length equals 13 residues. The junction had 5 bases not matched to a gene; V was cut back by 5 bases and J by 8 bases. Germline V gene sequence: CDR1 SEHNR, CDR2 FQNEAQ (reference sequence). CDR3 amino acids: CASSVGTGDGYTF. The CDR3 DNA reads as TGTGCCAGCAGCGTCGGGACAGGGGACGGCTACACCTTC.

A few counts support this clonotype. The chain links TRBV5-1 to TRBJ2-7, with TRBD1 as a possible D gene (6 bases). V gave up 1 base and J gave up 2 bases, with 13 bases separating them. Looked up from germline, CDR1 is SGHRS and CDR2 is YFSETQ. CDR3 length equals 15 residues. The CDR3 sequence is CASSLNPGAPYEQYF. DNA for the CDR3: TGCGCCAGCAGCTTGAATCCAGGGGCGCCCTACGAGCAGTACTTC.

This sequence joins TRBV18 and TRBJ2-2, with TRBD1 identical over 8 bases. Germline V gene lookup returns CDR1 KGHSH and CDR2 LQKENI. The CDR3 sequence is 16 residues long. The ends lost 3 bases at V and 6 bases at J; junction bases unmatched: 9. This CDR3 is CASSPDRVKLAGELFF. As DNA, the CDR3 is TGTGCCAGCTCACCGGACAGGGTGAAGTTAGCCGGGGAGCTGTTTTTT.

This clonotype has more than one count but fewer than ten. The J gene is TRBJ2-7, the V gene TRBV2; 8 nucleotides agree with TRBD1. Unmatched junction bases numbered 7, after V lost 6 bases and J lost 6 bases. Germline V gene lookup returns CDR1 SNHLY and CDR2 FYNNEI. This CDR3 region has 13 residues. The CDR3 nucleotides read TGTGCCAGCAGCGAAACAGGGGGTGGCGAGCAGTACTTC. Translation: CASSETGGGEQYF.

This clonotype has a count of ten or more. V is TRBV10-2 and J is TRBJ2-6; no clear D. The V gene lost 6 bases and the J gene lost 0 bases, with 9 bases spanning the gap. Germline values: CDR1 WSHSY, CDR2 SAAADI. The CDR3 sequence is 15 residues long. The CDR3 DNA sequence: TGCGCCAGCAGGGTAGGAAGCTCTGGGGCCAACGTCCTGACTTTC. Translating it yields CASRVGSSGANVLTF.